The rows below give T cell receptor beta chains drawn from one sample of a study of response to subunit inactivated influenza vaccine. MiXCR, applied by TCRdb to the RT-PCR reads, yields one record per CDR3 protein. The sample lists 500,000 to 600,000 distinct CDR3 sequences, around 13% seen once, with over 8.5% in the top ten. The sequenced sample was PBMCs from blood, obtained 12 days after vaccination. The receptors were gathered from a man aged 45-65 years who received an inactivated influenza vaccine. Both conserved end residues are trimmed from each CDR3. The order of the fields is V gene, J gene, CDR3 protein.

>TRBV12-3/TRBV12-4|TRBJ1-2
ASSSAGPAKYGYT
>TRBV14|TRBJ2-5
ASSPLDGTQY
>TRBV7-9|TRBJ2-3
ASSQGLAGPDTQY
>TRBV5-8|TRBJ1-5
ASSLGTGLSGQPQH
>TRBV7-9|TRBJ2-5
ASSGKSGTQETQY
>TRBV6-2/TRBV6-3|TRBJ2-7
ASSSLGLARNYEQY
>TRBV10-3|TRBJ2-5
AISDYLARETQY
>TRBV2|TRBJ2-4
ASRRLAGGDIQY
>TRBV29-1|TRBJ1-2
SSLGADYYT
>TRBV18|TRBJ2-7
ASSPQGRSSYEQY
>TRBV30|TRBJ1-1
AWSGRPQNTEAF
>TRBV2|TRBJ2-1
ASSPFGGGSSYNEQF
>TRBV2|TRBJ2-1
ASSPGTSGYHEQF
>TRBV5-1|TRBJ2-5
ASSSGPTVESQY
>TRBV5-6|TRBJ2-7
ASSVGLAGVPYEQY
>TRBV29-1|TRBJ2-1
SLLGDRGGEQF
>TRBV11-3|TRBJ2-5
ASSLVRGVYGETQY
>TRBV29-1|TRBJ1-2
SVGNRGHGSYT
>TRBV6-5|TRBJ2-7
ASRRLASLEQY
>TRBV19|TRBJ2-5
ASSMPGQETQY
>TRBV12-3/TRBV12-4|TRBJ2-1
ASSRGLAGTVEQF
>TRBV24-1|TRBJ2-1
ATSDPREVEQF
>TRBV11-2|TRBJ2-3
ASSRGLAGGQFADTQY
>TRBV15|TRBJ2-5
ATSRREAQETQY
>TRBV29-1|TRBJ2-3
SVLTGTGGDTQY
>TRBV10-3|TRBJ2-3
AIREPEDTQY
>TRBV7-9|TRBJ1-2
ASSLGWYGYT
>TRBV29-1|TRBJ2-2
SVENAMNTGELF
>TRBV10-3|TRBJ1-3
AISESRGRRNTIY
>TRBV20-1|TRBJ2-7
SAGGLAGTVEY
>TRBV7-2|TRBJ2-7
ASSFAARDRDPYEQY
>TRBV10-3|TRBJ1-1
AIGGGKNTEAF
>TRBV20-1|TRBJ2-6
SAPLGGENSGANVLT
>TRBV7-9|TRBJ2-3
ASSHRTAAPDTQY
>TRBV11-2|TRBJ2-3
ASSSPDREGTDTQY
>TRBV12-3/TRBV12-4|TRBJ1-4
ASRTGTVEKLF
>TRBV9|TRBJ2-2
ASSVGQSVTGELF
>TRBV20-1|TRBJ2-7
SASLPGSPWEQY
>TRBV5-1|TRBJ1-1
ASTRDSLNTEAF
>TRBV6-2/TRBV6-3|TRBJ2-5
ASSNRIGAKRETQY
>TRBV9|TRBJ2-7
ASSGPGTGPPYEQY
>TRBV20-1|TRBJ2-7
SANLAGYLYEQY
>TRBV12-3/TRBV12-4|TRBJ2-7
ASSLEGTSGFYEQY
>TRBV10-3|TRBJ1-4
AISDVGDEKLF
>TRBV4-3|TRBJ2-1
ASSQTGTSDYNEQF
>TRBV25-1|TRBJ2-3
ASSGIAPNTDTQY
>TRBV12-3/TRBV12-4|TRBJ2-5
ASSTRVGWETQY
>TRBV5-1|TRBJ1-1
ASSQRLNTEAF
>TRBV14|TRBJ1-1
ASSQEAGGEPEAF
>TRBV10-3|TRBJ2-3
AISEIAGDTDTQY
>TRBV27|TRBJ2-6
ASRRTGATGANVLT
>TRBV20-1|TRBJ2-2
SARTSRNTGELF